A single sample is the source of the 25 T cell receptor beta chains below, sequenced in a study of T cell repertoires in aging, cancer and after chemotherapy. TCR beta rearrangements were amplified from peripheral blood genomic DNA. Rearranged V-D-J TRB sequences were amplified with a mixed TRB-A/B primer pool. TCRdb analysed the multiplex PCR reads with MiXCR anew, one entry per CDR3 protein. The table records around 13,000 distinct CDR3 sequences, 20% to 30% of them present only once. Sequenced material: blood. All receptors derive from a human donor in good health.

The chain couples TRBV7-9 to TRBJ2-1; the match to TRBD2 covers 11 bases. The V gene end was trimmed by 7 bases and the J gene end by 6 bases; junction bases not matched to a gene: 8. The germline CDR1 and CDR2 sequences are SEHNR and FQNEAQ (reference sequence). The CDR3 loop spans 15 amino acids. The CDR3 coding sequence is TGTGCCAGCAATATCGTAGCGGGGGGGCTCAATGAGCAGTTCTTC. It codes for CASNIVAGGLNEQFF.

Judged by abundance, this clonotype is medium-sized (0.01 to 0.1%). The J gene is TRBJ1-2, the V gene TRBV15; D remains unclear. Per the germline V gene, CDR1 is LNHNV and CDR2 is YYDKDF (reference sequence). The CDR3 contains 13 residues. Between the trimmed V and J ends, which lost 0 bases and 8 bases, there was a span of 10 bases. CDR3 loop: CATSRDRPSGYTF. CDR3 in DNA: TGTGCCACCAGCAGAGATCGACCATCGGGCTACACCTTC.

By share, this clonotype counts as medium-sized. J is TRBJ1-2 and V is TRBV6-1; D may be TRBD1 (5 bases). The ends were cut back, 2 bases at V and 8 bases at J, with 12 bases in the middle. The CDR3 has 13 amino acids. Per germline, CDR1 MNHNS and CDR2 SASEGT. CDR3 nucleotide sequence: TGTGCCAGCAGTGAAACGGGGGAAAGGGGCTACACCTTC. Protein product: CASSETGERGYTF.

The chain is built from TRBV20-1 and TRBJ1-6; 8 bases agree with TRBD1. Germline CDR1 DFQATT, CDR2 SNEGSKA (reference sequence). V gave up 5 bases and J gave up 5 bases; unmatched junction bases: 2. This CDR3 has 13 residues. CDR3 in DNA: TGCAGTGCTTGGGACAGGAATAATTCACCCCTCCACTTT. It translates to CSAWDRNNSPLHF.

The chain joins TRBV7-9 to TRBJ2-1; D not resolved. This CDR3 region has 14 residues. Germline loops: CDR1 SEHNR, CDR2 FQNEAQ (reference sequence). The V end was cut by 2 bases, the J end by 0 bases, with 5 bases between. The CDR3 loop is CASSLRSSYNEQFF. The CDR3 DNA sequence: TGTGCCAGCAGCTTAAGGAGCTCCTACAATGAGCAGTTCTTC.

As concerns this clonotype: This may come from a read error, since a much larger clone is one base off. The V call is TRBV6-5, the J call TRBJ1-3; D ambiguous. Germline CDR1 and CDR2: MNHEY and SVGAGI. This CDR3 contains 13 residues. The CDR3 spells CASSRPDGNSIYF. The CDR3 DNA is TGTGCCAGCAGCAGACCTGATGGAAACTCCATATATTTT.

This clonotype has only a few counts. The chain carries TRBV10-2 and TRBJ2-3; D is ambiguous. Germline loops: CDR1 WSHSY, CDR2 SAAADI. CDR3 length equals 12 residues. V shed 3 bases and J shed 4 bases, with 5 bases lying between them. The CDR3 sequence is CASSDSADTQYF. The CDR3 DNA reads TGCGCCAGCAGTGACAGCGCAGATACGCAGTATTTT.

The chain employs TRBV5-5 and TRBJ2-7; 8 bases map to TRBD2. This CDR3 has 16 residues. V dropped 2 bases and J dropped 3; count of bases not matched to a gene: 10. Germline V gives CDR1 SGHKS, CDR2 YYEKEE (reference sequence). For the CDR3, the DNA is TGTGCCAGCAGCTTACCAAGCGGGGGTGTGAACTACGAGCAGTACGTC. This sequence encodes CASSLPSGGVNYEQYV.

This clonotype is judged medium-sized. The chain employs TRBV7-6 and TRBJ1-1; no firm D call. V was trimmed by 5 bases and J by 1 base, leaving 17 bases between them. CDR3 length: 16 residues. Germline assignment: CDR1 SGHVS and CDR2 FNYEAQ. The CDR3 region has the DNA TGTGCCAGCAGCCCCCTGGGGAGGGAATCGAACACTGAAGCTTTCTTT. It codes for CASSPLGRESNTEAFF.

The chain joins TRBV6-5 to TRBJ2-2; D remains unclear. Trimming took 2 bases from V and 2 from J, leaving 6 bases between them. This CDR3 is built from 14 residues. CDR1 is MNHEY, CDR2 SVGAGI, per germline. For the CDR3, the DNA is TGTGCCAGCAGTTACGAAATAAACACCGGGGAGCTGTTTTTT. Protein: CASSYEINTGELFF.

This clonotype was observed a handful of times. The rearrangement links TRBV7-3 to TRBJ2-3; possible D gene TRBD2, 5 bases. The germline gives CDR1 SGHTA, CDR2 FQGTGA. CDR3 length equals 14 residues. The V and J ends lost 5 bases and 4 bases respectively, with 13 bases between them. This CDR3 is CASSVNRGPDTQYF. The CDR3 coding sequence is TGTGCCAGCAGCGTAAACAGAGGGCCAGATACGCAGTATTTT.

This clonotype is judged medium-sized. This chain uses TRBV19 with TRBJ2-1; D uncertain. V lost 1 base and J 8 bases, leaving 9 bases between the germline ends. Germline V gene lookup returns CDR1 LNHDA and CDR2 SQIVND (reference sequence). CDR3 length equals 13 residues. In DNA form, the CDR3 reads TGTGCCAGTAGTATAGCCAGGTTGGATGAGCAGTTCTTC. Protein sequence: CASSIARLDEQFF.

This chain links TRBV28 with TRBJ1-4; D gene unclear. CDR3 length: 17 residues. CDR1 MDHEN and CDR2 SYDVKM come from the germline V gene. The V and J ends lost 4 bases and 0 bases respectively, with 15 bases between them. The CDR3 loop is CASSWPREVATNEKLFF. The CDR3 DNA is TGTGCCAGCAGTTGGCCCCGCGAGGTTGCAACTAATGAAAAACTGTTTTTT.

The chain links TRBV27 to TRBJ2-3; 8 positions match TRBD1. V trimming: 9 bases; J trimming: 2 bases; junction bases outside the gene matches: 10. This CDR3 is built from 15 residues. Germline V CDR1 and CDR2: MNHEY, SMNVEV (reference sequence). CDR3 amino acids: CASSARDRPTDTQYF. The CDR3, as DNA: TGTGCCAGTAGCGCCCGGGACAGGCCCACAGATACGCAGTATTTT.

The chain has TRBV7-9 and TRBJ1-3; the match to TRBD1 covers 7 bases. This CDR3 contains 16 residues. CDR1 is SEHNR and CDR2 is FQNEAQ in the germline V gene (reference sequence). J was trimmed by 9 bases and V by 5 bases; bases with no gene match: 16. The CDR3 nucleotides read TGTGCCAGCAGCCCCCCGGGACAGACCCTCGGGGGCACCATATATTTT. This sequence encodes CASSPPGQTLGGTIYF.

This clonotype was found a few times. The gene calls are TRBV20-1 and TRBJ1-5, with TRBD1 matching 7 bases. The CDR3 sequence is 13 residues long. Per the germline V gene, CDR1 is DFQATT and CDR2 is SNEGSKA (reference sequence). With 1 base clipped from V and 12 bases from J, the junction kept 9 bases outside the gene matches. This CDR3 is CSARVSTGLGQHF. CDR3 DNA sequence: TGCAGTGCTAGAGTATCGACAGGGCTGGGCCAGCATTTT.

The table lists this clonotype with a few counts. This sequence joins TRBV12-3 or TRBV12-4 and TRBJ2-1; D gene unclear. Trimming cost V 3 bases and J 12 bases, with 9 bases left between them. CDR3 length equals 11 residues. CDR3 residues: CASSLGSRQFF. CDR3 coding DNA: TGTGCCAGCAGTTTGGGGTCCCGGCAGTTCTTC.

This clonotype is medium-sized (0.01 to 0.1%) by share. As DNA, the CDR3 is TGTGCCAGCAGTTACGGCAGGGAGGGCACTGAAGCTTTCTTT. Residues: CASSYGREGTEAFF. The chain has TRBV6-5 and TRBJ1-1; tentatively, D is TRBD1 (5 bases). The germline V and J ends were trimmed by 2 bases and 4 bases, with 11 bases remaining between them. The CDR3 runs to 14 residues. Germline CDR1 MNHEY, CDR2 SVGAGI.

The chain employs TRBV11-2 and TRBJ2-7, with 9 bases fitting TRBD1. V was clipped by 1 base and J by 1 base; unmatched bases: 11. The CDR3 has 18 residues. Germline CDR1 reads SGHAT; CDR2 reads FQNNGV. CDR3 sequence (DNA): TGTGCCAGCAGCTTAGTCCCCGGGACAGGGATAGAATCCTACGAGCAGTACGTC. It encodes CASSLVPGTGIESYEQYV.

This clonotype has only a few counts. The chain carries TRBV5-1 and TRBJ1-2, with D unresolved. Germline-derived CDR1 and CDR2 are SGHRS and YFSETQ. Trimming removed 3 bases from V and 1 base from J, with 13 bases in between. CDR3 length equals 15 residues. The CDR3 loop is CASSSGGANNYGYTF. The CDR3 nucleotides read TGCGCCAGCAGCTCGGGTGGCGCCAATAACTATGGCTACACCTTC. Full variable domain (rest looked up from reference TRBV5-1 and TRBJ1-2): KAGVTQTPRYLIKTRGQQVTLSCSPISGHRSVSWYQQTPGQGLQFLFEYFSETQRNKGNFPGRFSGRQFSNSRSEMNVSTLELGDSALYLCASSSGGANNYGYTFGSGTRLTVV.

This clonotype was seen a handful of times. This rearrangement joins TRBV20-1 to TRBJ1-5; 7 nucleotides match TRBD1. Germline CDR1 is DFQATT and CDR2 is SNEGSKA (reference sequence). V gave up 0 bases and J gave up 5 bases; unmatched junction bases: 7. The CDR3 totals 15 residues. CDR3 sequence reads: CSAREYRQGDQPQHF. In DNA form, the CDR3 reads TGCAGTGCTAGAGAATATAGACAGGGAGATCAGCCCCAGCATTTT.

By sample share, this clonotype is medium-sized. This sequence joins TRBV6-5 and TRBJ2-7; possibly TRBD1 or TRBD2 for D (6 bases each). Looked up from germline, CDR1 is MNHEY and CDR2 is SVGAGI. V was cut by 6 bases and J by 5 bases, with 20 bases left in between. The CDR3 totals 15 residues. The CDR3 is CASRPAGGYLDEQYF. The CDR3 bases are TGTGCCAGCAGGCCAGCCGGGGGCTATTTAGACGAGCAGTACTTC.

This clonotype was seen only once. The chain joins TRBV24-1 to TRBJ2-3; the D call may be TRBD1 or TRBD2 (6 bases each). The germline V and J ends were trimmed by 9 bases and 4 bases, with 16 bases remaining between them. The CDR3 has 14 amino acids. CDR1 is KGHDR and CDR2 is SFDVKD in the germline V gene. This CDR3 reads CATSFWGAADTQYF. The CDR3 nucleotides read TGTGCCACCTCCTTTTGGGGGGCCGCAGATACGCAGTATTTT.

To note about this clonotype: A much larger clonotype is one base distant, so this may be a read error. The V and J genes are TRBV20-1 and TRBJ1-2; D remains unclear. This CDR3 is built from 14 residues. The V and J ends lost 6 bases and 4 bases respectively, with 18 bases between them. Germline V gene data show CDR1 as DFQATT and CDR2 as SNEGSKA (reference sequence). CDR3 nucleotide sequence: TGCAGTGCCTGGGTCATTCCGGGCACCTATGGCTACACCTTC. Translated, it gives CSAWVIPGTYGYTF.

The V and J genes are TRBV21-1 and TRBJ2-2; the D call TRBD2 from the table was never checked on the DNA. TRBV21-1 is a listed pseudogene. The CDR3 consists of 18 residues. CDR3 protein: CASSKRSRLAGGPGELFF. DNA of the CDR3: TGTGCCAGCAGCAAAAGGAGTCGATTAGCGGGGGGGCCCGGGGAGCTGTTTTTT.